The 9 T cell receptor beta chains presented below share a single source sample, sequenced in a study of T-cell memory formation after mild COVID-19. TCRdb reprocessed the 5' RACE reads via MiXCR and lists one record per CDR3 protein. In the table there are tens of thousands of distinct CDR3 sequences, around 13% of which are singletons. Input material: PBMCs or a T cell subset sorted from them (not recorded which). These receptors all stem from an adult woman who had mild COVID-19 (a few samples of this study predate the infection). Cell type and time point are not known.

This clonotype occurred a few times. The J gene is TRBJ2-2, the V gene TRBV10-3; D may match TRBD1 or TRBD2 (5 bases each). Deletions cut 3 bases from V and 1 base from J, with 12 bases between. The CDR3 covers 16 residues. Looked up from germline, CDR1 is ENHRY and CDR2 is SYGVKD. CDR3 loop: CAISETPGRNTGELFF. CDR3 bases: TGTGCCATCAGTGAAACTCCAGGGAGGAACACCGGGGAGCTGTTTTTT.

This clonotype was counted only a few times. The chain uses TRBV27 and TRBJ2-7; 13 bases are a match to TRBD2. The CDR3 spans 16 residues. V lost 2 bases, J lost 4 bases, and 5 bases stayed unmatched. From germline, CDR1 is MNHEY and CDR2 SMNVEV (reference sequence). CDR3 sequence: CASSLRGTSGIYEQYF. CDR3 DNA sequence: TGTGCCAGCAGTTTACGTGGGACTAGCGGGATATACGAGCAGTACTTC.

This chain's CDR3 is CASSSRLDCTGELFF. Written as DNA, the CDR3 is TGTGCCAGCAGCAGTCGACTCGACTGTACCGGGGAGCTGTTTTTT. The V call is TRBV21-1, the J call TRBJ2-2. TRBV21-1 has pseudogene status. The CDR3 contains 15 residues.

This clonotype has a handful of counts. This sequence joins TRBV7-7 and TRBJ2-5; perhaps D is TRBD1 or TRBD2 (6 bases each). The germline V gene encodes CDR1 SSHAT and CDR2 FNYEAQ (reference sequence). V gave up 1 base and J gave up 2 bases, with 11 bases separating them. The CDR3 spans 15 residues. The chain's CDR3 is CASSLGGGGQETQYF. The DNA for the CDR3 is TGTGCCAGCAGCTTAGGCGGAGGGGGACAAGAGACCCAGTACTTC. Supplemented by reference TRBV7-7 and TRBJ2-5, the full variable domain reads GAGVSQSPRYKVTKRGQDVTLRCDPISSHATLYWYQQALGQGPEFLTYFNYEAQPDKSGLPSDRFSAERPEGSISTLTIQRTEQRDSAMYRCASSLGGGGQETQYFGPGTRLLVL.

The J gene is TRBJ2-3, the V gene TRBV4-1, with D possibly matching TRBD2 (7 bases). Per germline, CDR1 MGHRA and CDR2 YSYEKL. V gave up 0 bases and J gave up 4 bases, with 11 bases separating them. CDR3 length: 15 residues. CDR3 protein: CASSQEVGGPDTQYF. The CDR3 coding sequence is TGCGCCAGCAGCCAAGAGGTGGGGGGGCCAGATACGCAGTATTTT.

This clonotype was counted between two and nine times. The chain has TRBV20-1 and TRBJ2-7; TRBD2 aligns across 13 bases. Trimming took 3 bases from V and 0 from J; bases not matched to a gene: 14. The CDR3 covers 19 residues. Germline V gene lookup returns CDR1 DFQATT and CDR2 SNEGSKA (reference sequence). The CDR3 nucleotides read TGCAGTGCTAGTGGGGAAGGACTAGCGGGAGCTCTGCGCTCCTACGAGCAGTACTTC. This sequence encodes CSASGEGLAGALRSYEQYF.

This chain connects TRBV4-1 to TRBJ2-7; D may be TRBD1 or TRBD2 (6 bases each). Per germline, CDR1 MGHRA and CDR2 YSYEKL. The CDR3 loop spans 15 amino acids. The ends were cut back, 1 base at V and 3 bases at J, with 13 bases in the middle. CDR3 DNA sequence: TGCGCCAGCAGCCAAGGTTTAGGGGGAGGCTACGAGCAGTACTTC. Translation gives CASSQGLGGGYEQYF.

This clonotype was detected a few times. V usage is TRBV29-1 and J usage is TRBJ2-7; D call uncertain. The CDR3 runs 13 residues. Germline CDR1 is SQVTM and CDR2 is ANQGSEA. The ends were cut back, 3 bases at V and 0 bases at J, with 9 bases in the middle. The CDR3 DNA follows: TGCAGCGTTGAGGTCAGGAACTCCTACGAGCAGTACTTC. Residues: CSVEVRNSYEQYF.

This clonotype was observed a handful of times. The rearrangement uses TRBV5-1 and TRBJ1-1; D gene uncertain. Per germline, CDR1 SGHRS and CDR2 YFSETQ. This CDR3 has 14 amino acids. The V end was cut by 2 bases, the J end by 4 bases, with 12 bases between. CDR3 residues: CASSLPDGSTEAFF. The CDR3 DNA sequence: TGCGCCAGCAGCTTACCAGACGGGAGCACTGAAGCTTTCTTT.